This record looks at one T cell receptor beta chain sequence and its context. Its specificity is not known. The assay was immunoSEQ multiplex PCR, and TCRdb's table has in-frame clones only and misses some. Of about 89,000 clones listed, over 75% are singletons. Sample time point: cycle 4 day 1 (C4D1), after less than 7 weeks of nivolumab. No patient escaped relapse after autologous stem cell transplantation, and brentuximab vedotin exposure varied. The V and J ends lost 6 bases and 5 bases respectively, with 13 bases between them. The CDR3 loop spans 14 amino acids. The germline V gene has CDR1 SNHLY and CDR2 FYNNEI. The record originates from a study of PD-1 blockade in classical Hodgkin lymphoma. About the study: Patients in the cohort were put on intravenous nivolumab, 3 mg/kg every 2 weeks. Study-wide results and limits: Exclusion was applied to patients who started nivolumab under 1 year after ASCT. CD4+ TCR diversity rose significantly by C4D1, and CD8+ TCR diversity did not. Patients who responded completely had about the same baseline diversity as newly diagnosed patients.

Sequencing was performed on peripheral blood mononuclear cells (PBMCs), taken before the fourth cycle of nivolumab. J is TRBJ2-2 and V is TRBV2, with D unclear. The TCR comes from a human donor with classical Hodgkin lymphoma. Written as DNA, the CDR3 is TGTGCCAGCAGAATATACCAGGTGACCGGGGAGCTGTTTTTT. Translating it yields CASRIYQVTGELFF.